This T cell receptor (beta chain) was obtained from a study of early T cells in non-severe SARS-CoV-2 infection. Study summary: Investigators sequenced bulk RNA drawn from unsorted whole blood, and chains remained unpaired.

V was cut by 4 bases and J by 6 bases, with 7 bases left in between. Germline loops: CDR1 MNHEY, CDR2 SMNVEV (reference sequence). CDR3 length: 11 amino acids. Individual cDNA molecules received unique molecular identifiers during library preparation. Each CDR3 protein gets one entry after TCRdb re-called the 5' RACE reads with MiXCR. Among roughly 69,000 distinct CDR3 sequences, 8% to 10% were seen once, and the ten largest hold around 15%. Specimen: whole blood, collected at baseline. This chain uses TRBV27 with TRBJ2-7; D not resolved. This TCR came from an adult who was a healthcare worker with PCR-confirmed SARS-CoV-2 infection or an uninfected control (not recorded which). DNA of the CDR3: TGTGCCAGCAGTTCCCAGTCCGAGCAGTACTTC. It encodes CASSSQSEQYF.